This passage covers 12 T cell receptor beta chains from one sample sequenced in a study of blood T cell repertoires in COVID-19. Sequencing was performed with immunoSEQ multiplex PCR; in TCRdb, only in-frame clones are kept and a portion is missing. The sample has around 250,000 clones, roughly 87% seen once. Input material: peripheral blood. The source of these receptors is a human donor in a cohort sampled during active COVID-19.

The chain links TRBV6-2 or TRBV6-3 to TRBJ2-7; TRBD1 might be the D (5 bases). CDR1 and CDR2 from the germline V gene are MNHEY and SVGEGT. This CDR3 contains 12 residues. The V gene lost 4 bases and the J gene lost 2 bases, with 6 bases spanning the gap. This chain's CDR3 is CASSFRAYEQYF. DNA of the CDR3: TGTGCCAGCAGTTTCAGGGCCTACGAGCAGTACTTC.

The V and J genes are TRBV5-1 and TRBJ2-5; tentatively, D is TRBD1 (5 bases). V was clipped by 2 bases and J by 5 bases, with 10 bases between them. There are 13 residues in the CDR3. Per the germline V gene, CDR1 is SGHRS and CDR2 is YFSETQ. The CDR3 nucleotides are TGCGCCAGCAGCTTCCAGGGTTTTGAGACCCAGTACTTC. Protein: CASSFQGFETQYF.

The chain couples TRBV18 to TRBJ1-1, with 10 nucleotides matching TRBD1. The ends lost 4 bases at V and 6 bases at J; junction bases unmatched: 11. Germline values: CDR1 KGHSH, CDR2 LQKENI. This CDR3 spans 16 amino acids. This CDR3 reads CASSQYLTGGSAEAFF. CDR3 nucleotide sequence: TGTGCCAGCTCACAATATCTGACAGGGGGCTCTGCTGAAGCTTTCTTT.

This clone was seen once. V and J are TRBV29-1 and TRBJ1-6; D is possibly TRBD1 (6 bases). The CDR3 contains 12 residues. Germline CDR1 and CDR2: SQVTM and ANQGSEA. The V and J ends lost 4 bases and 10 bases respectively, with 11 bases between them. As DNA, the CDR3 is TGCAGCGTTGGGTGGCAGGGGTCACCCCTCCACTTT. Translation gives CSVGWQGSPLHF. Filled out from reference TRBV29-1 and TRBJ1-6, the complete variable domain reads SAVISQKPSRDICQRGTSLTIQCQVDSQVTMMFWYRQQPGQSLTLIATANQGSEATYESGFVIDKFPISRPNLTFSTLTVSNMSPEDSSIYLCSVGWQGSPLHFGNGTRLTVT.

The chain couples TRBV7-2 to TRBJ2-1; the match to TRBD2 covers 8 bases. The CDR3 runs to 14 residues. Germline V gene sequence: CDR1 SGHTA, CDR2 FQGNSA. J was trimmed by 4 bases and V by 3 bases; bases with no gene match: 2. The CDR3 region has the DNA TGTGCCAGCAGCTTTACTAGCGGATACAATGAGCAGTTCTTC. Translated, it gives CASSFTSGYNEQFF.

This clone was seen only once. This sample also contains other DNA sequences that code for the same CDR3. The V and J genes are TRBV10-2 and TRBJ2-5, with 11 positions matching TRBD2. Germline CDR1 WSHSY, CDR2 SAAADI. The CDR3 sequence is 16 residues long. Trimming at V came to 6 bases and at J to 2 bases, leaving 8 bases not matched to a gene. The CDR3 bases are TGCGCCAGCAGCGCCACTAGCGGGGGACTGCAAGAGACCCAGTACTTC. Protein product: CASSATSGGLQETQYF.

The rearrangement joins TRBV7-9 to TRBJ1-2, with D hard to call. The CDR3 sequence is 12 residues long. The germline V and J ends were trimmed by 5 bases and 9 bases, with 13 bases remaining between them. Germline CDR1 is SEHNR and CDR2 is FQNEAQ (reference sequence). CDR3 residues: CASSERRASYTF. The DNA of the CDR3 is TGTGCCAGCAGCGAGAGGAGGGCGAGCTACACCTTC.

The V and J genes are TRBV6-5 and TRBJ1-2; TRBD1 agrees at 7 bases. Germline CDR1 is MNHEY and CDR2 is SVGAGI. The length of the CDR3 is 13 residues. Trimming took 4 bases from V and 8 from J; bases not matched to a gene: 7. Here the CDR3 reads CASSFPTGRGYTF. The CDR3 nucleotides read TGTGCCAGCAGTTTTCCGACAGGGCGAGGCTACACCTTC.

The CDR3 here is CASSLALEQFF. Here the CDR3 DNA reads TGTGCCAGCAGCTTAGCCCTTGAGCAGTTCTTC. V and J are TRBV11-2 and TRBJ2-1, with D uncertain. V was trimmed by 1 base and J by 9 bases, leaving 4 bases between them. The CDR3 is 11 amino acids. Germline-derived CDR1 and CDR2 are SGHAT and FQNNGV.

This chain links TRBV19 with TRBJ2-7; D is possibly TRBD1 (5 bases). Germline V CDR1 and CDR2: LNHDA, SQIVND (reference sequence). Trimming left V 8 bases short and J 0 bases short, with 17 bases between. The CDR3 extends over 15 amino acids. The CDR3 sequence is CASREQGSPSYEQYF. The CDR3 DNA follows: TGTGCCAGTCGCGAGCAGGGAAGCCCCTCCTACGAGCAGTACTTC.

The gene calls are TRBV24-1 and TRBJ2-7; tentatively, D is TRBD1 (5 bases). Trimming cost V 4 bases and J 0 bases, with 18 bases left between them. This CDR3 has 17 residues. CDR1 and CDR2 from the germline V gene are KGHDR and SFDVKD. CDR3 in DNA: TGTGCCACCAGTGAACTTCGCAACAGGAACCCCTCCTACGAGCAGTACTTC. Translating gives CATSELRNRNPSYEQYF.

This CDR3 is CASQQGTYGYTF. The CDR3 nucleotides read TGTGCCAGTCAACAGGGAACCTATGGCTACACCTTC. J is TRBJ1-2 and V is TRBV19; perhaps TRBD1 as D (6 bases). Germline lookup yields CDR1 LNHDA and CDR2 SQIVND (reference sequence). CDR3 length: 12 residues. Trimming removed 8 bases from V and 4 bases from J, with 11 bases in between.